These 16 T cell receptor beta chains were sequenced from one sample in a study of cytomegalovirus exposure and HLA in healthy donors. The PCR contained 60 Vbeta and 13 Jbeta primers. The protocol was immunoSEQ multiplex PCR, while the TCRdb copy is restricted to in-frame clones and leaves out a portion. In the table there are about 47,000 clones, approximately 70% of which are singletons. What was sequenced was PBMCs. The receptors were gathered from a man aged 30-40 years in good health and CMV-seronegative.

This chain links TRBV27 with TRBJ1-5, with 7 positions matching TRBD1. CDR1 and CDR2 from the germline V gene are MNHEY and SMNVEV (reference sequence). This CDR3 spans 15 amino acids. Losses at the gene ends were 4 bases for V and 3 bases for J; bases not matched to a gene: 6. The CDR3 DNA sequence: TGTGCCAGCAGTTATGGGACAGACCTCAATCAGCCCCAGCATTTT. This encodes CASSYGTDLNQPQHF.

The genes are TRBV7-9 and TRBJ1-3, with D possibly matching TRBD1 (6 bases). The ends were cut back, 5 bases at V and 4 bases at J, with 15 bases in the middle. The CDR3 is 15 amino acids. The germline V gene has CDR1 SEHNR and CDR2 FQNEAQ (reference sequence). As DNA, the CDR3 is TGTGCCAGCAGCCTACGGGGGGCTGAAGGAAACACCATATATTTT. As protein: CASSLRGAEGNTIYF.

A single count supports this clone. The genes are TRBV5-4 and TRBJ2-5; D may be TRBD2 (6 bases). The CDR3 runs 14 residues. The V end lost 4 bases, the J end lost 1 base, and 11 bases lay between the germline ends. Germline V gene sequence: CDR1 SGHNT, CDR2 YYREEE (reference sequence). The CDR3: CASSLRDSQETQYF. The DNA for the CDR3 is TGTGCCAGCAGCCTCCGGGACTCCCAAGAGACCCAGTACTTC.

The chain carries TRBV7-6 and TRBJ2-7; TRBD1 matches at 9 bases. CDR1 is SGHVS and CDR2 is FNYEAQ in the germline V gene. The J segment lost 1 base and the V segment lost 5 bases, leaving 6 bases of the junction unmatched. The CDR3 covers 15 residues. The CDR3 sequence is CASSPKDRGSYEQYF. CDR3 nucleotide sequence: TGTGCCAGCAGCCCCAAGGACAGGGGATCCTACGAGCAGTACTTC.

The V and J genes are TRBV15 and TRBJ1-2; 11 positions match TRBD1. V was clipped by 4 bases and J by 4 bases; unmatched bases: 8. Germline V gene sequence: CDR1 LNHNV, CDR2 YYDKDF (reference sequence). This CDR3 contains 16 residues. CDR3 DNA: TGTGCCACCAGCAATACCGGGACAGGGGGAATCTATGGCTACACCTTC. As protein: CATSNTGTGGIYGYTF.

The CDR3 DNA follows: TGTGCCAGCAGTGCGACTGTTAGCTCGTTCGAGCAGTACTTC. Residues: CASSATVSSFEQYF. The chain recombines TRBV6-1 with TRBJ2-7; D ambiguous. This CDR3 spans 14 amino acids. The V gene lost 4 bases and the J gene lost 6 bases, with 16 bases spanning the gap. The germline CDR1 and CDR2 sequences are MNHNS and SASEGT.

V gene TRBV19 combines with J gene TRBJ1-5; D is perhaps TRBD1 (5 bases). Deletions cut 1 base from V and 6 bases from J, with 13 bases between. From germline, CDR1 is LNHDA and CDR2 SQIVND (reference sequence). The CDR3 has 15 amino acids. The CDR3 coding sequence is TGTGCCAGTAGTATAGGGGGGGTTAGGGGTCAGCCCCAGCATTTT. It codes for CASSIGGVRGQPQHF.

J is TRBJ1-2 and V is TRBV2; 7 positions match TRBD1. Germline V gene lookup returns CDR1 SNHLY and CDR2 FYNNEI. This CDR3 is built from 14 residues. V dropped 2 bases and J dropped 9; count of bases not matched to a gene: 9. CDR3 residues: CASSENGRDRSYTF. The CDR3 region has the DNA TGTGCCAGCAGTGAAAATGGCAGGGACAGAAGCTACACCTTC. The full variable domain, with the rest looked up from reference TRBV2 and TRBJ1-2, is EPEVTQTPSHQVTQMGQEVILRCVPISNHLYFYWYRQILGQKVEFLVSFYNNEISEKSEIFDDQFSVERPDGSNFTLKIRSTKLEDSAMYFCASSENGRDRSYTFGSGTRLTVV.

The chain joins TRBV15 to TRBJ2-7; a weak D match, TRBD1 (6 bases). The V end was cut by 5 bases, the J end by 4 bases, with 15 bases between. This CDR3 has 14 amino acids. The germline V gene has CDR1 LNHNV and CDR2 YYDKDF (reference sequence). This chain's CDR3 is CATSQHREAYEQYF. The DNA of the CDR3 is TGTGCCACCAGCCAGCACAGGGAAGCGTACGAGCAGTACTTC.

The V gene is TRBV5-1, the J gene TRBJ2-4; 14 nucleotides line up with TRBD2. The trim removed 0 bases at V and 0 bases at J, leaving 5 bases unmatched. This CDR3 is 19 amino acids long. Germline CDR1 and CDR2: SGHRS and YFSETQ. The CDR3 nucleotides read TGCGCCAGCAGCTTGGGGACTAGCGGGGGGAAACTAGCCAAAAACATTCAGTACTTC. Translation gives CASSLGTSGGKLAKNIQYF.

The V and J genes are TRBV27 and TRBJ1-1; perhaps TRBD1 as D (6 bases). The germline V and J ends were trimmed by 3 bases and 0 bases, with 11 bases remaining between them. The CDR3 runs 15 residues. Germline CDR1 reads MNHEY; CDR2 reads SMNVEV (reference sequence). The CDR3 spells CASSLIGQLNTEAFF. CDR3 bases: TGTGCCAGCAGTTTGATAGGACAGTTGAACACTGAAGCTTTCTTT.

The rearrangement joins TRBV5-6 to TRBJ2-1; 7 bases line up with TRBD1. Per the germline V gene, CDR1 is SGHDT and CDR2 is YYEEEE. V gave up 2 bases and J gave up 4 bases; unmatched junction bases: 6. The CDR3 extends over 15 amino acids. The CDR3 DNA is TGTGCCAGCAGCTTATTGGGACAGAAATACAATGAGCAGTTCTTC. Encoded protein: CASSLLGQKYNEQFF.

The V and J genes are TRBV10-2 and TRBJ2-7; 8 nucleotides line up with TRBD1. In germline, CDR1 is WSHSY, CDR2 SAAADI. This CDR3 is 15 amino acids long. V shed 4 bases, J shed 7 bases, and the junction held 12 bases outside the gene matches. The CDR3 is CASSGDRTPLGEQYF. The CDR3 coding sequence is TGCGCCAGCAGTGGGGACAGGACCCCCCTAGGGGAGCAGTACTTC.

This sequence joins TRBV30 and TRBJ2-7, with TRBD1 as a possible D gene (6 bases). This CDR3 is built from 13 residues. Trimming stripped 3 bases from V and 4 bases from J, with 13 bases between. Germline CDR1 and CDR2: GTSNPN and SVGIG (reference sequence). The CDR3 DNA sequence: TGTGCCTGGAGCGTTAACCAGGGGTACGAGCAGTACTTC. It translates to CAWSVNQGYEQYF.

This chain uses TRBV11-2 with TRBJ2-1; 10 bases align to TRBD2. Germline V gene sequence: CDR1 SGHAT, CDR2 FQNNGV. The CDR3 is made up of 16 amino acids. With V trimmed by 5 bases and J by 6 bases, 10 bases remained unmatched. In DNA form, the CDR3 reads TGTGCCAGCAGCCAAGCGGGAGGGCCGAATGGCAATGAGCAGTTCTTC. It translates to CASSQAGGPNGNEQFF.

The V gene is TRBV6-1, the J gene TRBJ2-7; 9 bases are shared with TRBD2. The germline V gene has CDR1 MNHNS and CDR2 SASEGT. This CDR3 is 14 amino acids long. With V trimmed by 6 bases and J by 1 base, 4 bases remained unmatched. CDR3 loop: CASSRTSESYEQYF. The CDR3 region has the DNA TGTGCCAGCAGCCGGACTAGCGAATCCTACGAGCAGTACTTC.